The source of this T cell receptor beta chain is a study of blood T cell repertoires in COVID-19. Overall study context: The samples span acute and convalescent COVID-19 from the United States, Italy and Spain. T cells, B-cell-depleted T cells, or PBMCs supplied cDNA or gDNA.

Authors' data handling: Counts of nucleated cells, estimated from reference gene primer amplification, were obtained. This table comes from immunoSEQ multiplex PCR, and its TCRdb copy is limited to in-frame clones, with some not included. Clone size and the V and J calls come from that table; the DNA yielded D and trimming. Of 400,000 to 450,000 clones in the sample, 80% to 90% were seen once. This CDR3 spans 14 amino acids. J gave up 5 bases and V 3 bases, and 3 bases lay outside the gene matches. Germline V gene data show CDR1 as SGHRS and CDR2 as YFSETQ. The source is a woman in her 30s with active or convalescent COVID-19. The chain recombines TRBV5-1 with TRBJ1-5; 9 nucleotides agree with TRBD1. The sequencing sample was made of peripheral blood. The CDR3 spells CASSWTGEDQPQHF. Written as DNA, the CDR3 is TGCGCCAGCAGCTGGACAGGGGAGGATCAGCCCCAGCATTTT.